The 11 T cell receptor beta chains listed next were all sequenced from one sample in a study of shared clonotypes between healthy human individuals. Generated by immunoSEQ multiplex PCR, the TCRdb table keeps only in-frame clones and is missing some. The data show some 1 million clones, with approximately 70% seen just once and approximately 1.5% held by the top ten. The sequenced sample consisted of memory CD4+ T cells sorted from blood. Subset defined: CD45RA-negative fraction. These receptor sequences come from a young man in good health.

The V call is TRBV5-1, the J call TRBJ2-3; weak D call: TRBD2 (5 bases). The germline V gene encodes CDR1 SGHRS and CDR2 YFSETQ. The CDR3 has 15 amino acids. Trimming left V 2 bases short and J 3 bases short, with 13 bases between. The CDR3 sequence: CASSLAPGTTDTQYF. The CDR3 DNA is TGCGCCAGCAGCTTAGCACCGGGAACGACAGATACGCAGTATTTT.

This clone was seen only once. The chain carries TRBV5-1 and TRBJ1-2; D uncertain. From germline, CDR1 is SGHRS and CDR2 YFSETQ. Trimming shortened V by 4 bases and J by 6 bases, and 13 bases separated the two germline ends. CDR3 length equals 13 residues. The CDR3 reads CASSRQEIDGYTF. The CDR3 region has the DNA TGCGCCAGCAGCAGGCAGGAGATTGATGGCTACACCTTC.

The gene calls are TRBV19 and TRBJ2-2, with TRBD1 matching 7 bases. This CDR3 contains 14 residues. V shed 5 bases, J shed 5 bases, and the junction held 5 bases outside the gene matches. Germline V CDR1 and CDR2: LNHDA, SQIVND (reference sequence). The chain's CDR3 is CASSLQGITGELFF. DNA of the CDR3: TGTGCCAGTAGTCTACAGGGGATTACCGGGGAGCTGTTTTTT.

CDR3 residues: CASHRASTDTQYF. The CDR3 coding sequence is TGTGCCAGCCACAGGGCGAGCACAGATACGCAGTATTTT. The V call is TRBV2, the J call TRBJ2-3, with a tentative D call TRBD1 (6 bases). The CDR3 is 13 residues long. Germline V gene lookup returns CDR1 SNHLY and CDR2 FYNNEI. Trimming removed 8 bases from V and 0 bases from J, with 9 bases in between. Full variable domain (rest looked up from reference TRBV2 and TRBJ2-3): EPEVTQTPSHQVTQMGQEVILRCVPISNHLYFYWYRQILGQKVEFLVSFYNNEISEKSEIFDDQFSVERPDGSNFTLKIRSTKLEDSAMYFCASHRASTDTQYFGPGTRLTVL.

This clone came up a few times. This sequence joins TRBV28 and TRBJ1-2; 11 nucleotides match TRBD1. Germline values: CDR1 MDHEN, CDR2 SYDVKM. The length of the CDR3 is 15 residues. The V segment lost 3 bases and the J segment 4 bases; nucleotides outside the gene matches: 4. The CDR3 loop is CASSFRDRGSYGYTF. The CDR3, as DNA: TGTGCCAGCAGTTTTCGGGACAGGGGGTCCTATGGCTACACCTTC.

Comment on this clone: Other DNA sequences in this specimen translate into the identical CDR3. This chain connects TRBV18 to TRBJ1-2; D gene uncertain. The V end was cut by 4 bases, the J end by 6 bases, with 6 bases between. CDR1 and CDR2 from the germline V gene are KGHSH and LQKENI. CDR3 size: 11 residues. CDR3 DNA: TGTGCCAGCTCACGGAGAGATGGCTACACCTTC. Protein sequence: CASSRRDGYTF.

V usage is TRBV18 and J usage is TRBJ1-3, with TRBD1 as a possible D gene (5 bases). From germline, CDR1 is KGHSH and CDR2 LQKENI. Between the trimmed V and J ends, which lost 6 bases and 4 bases, there was a span of 7 bases. This CDR3 has 12 amino acids. CDR3 amino acids: CASSDSGNTIYF. The CDR3 region has the DNA TGTGCCAGCTCCGACAGCGGAAACACCATATATTTT.

The V and J genes are TRBV5-5 and TRBJ1-1; D gene uncertain. Germline lookup yields CDR1 SGHKS and CDR2 YYEKEE (reference sequence). The V and J ends lost 3 bases and 0 bases respectively, with 6 bases between them. This CDR3 contains 13 residues. The CDR3: CASSSLMNTEAFF. In nucleotides, the CDR3 is TGTGCCAGCAGCTCACTGATGAACACTGAAGCTTTCTTT.

Points on this clone: The same CDR3 arises from other DNA sequences in this sample as well. V is TRBV9 and J is TRBJ2-1; no clear D gene. V lost 0 bases to trimming and J lost 1 base, with 5 bases between them. The V gene's germline CDR1 is SGDLS and CDR2 YYNGEE. CDR3 length: 14 residues. CDR3 region: CASSVGGSYNEQFF. The CDR3 DNA reads TGTGCCAGCAGCGTAGGGGGTTCCTACAATGAGCAGTTCTTC.

This clone was counted a few times. This chain joins TRBV30 and TRBJ1-4; the D is unclear. Trimming cost V 4 bases and J 8 bases, with 8 bases left between them. Germline values: CDR1 GTSNPN, CDR2 SVGIG (reference sequence). CDR3 size: 11 residues. CDR3 region: CAWNLGEKLFF. The CDR3 DNA reads TGTGCCTGGAACCTTGGCGAAAAACTGTTTTTT.

This clone turned up a few times. CDR3 sequence (DNA): TGTGCCAGCAGCCCTAGTTTCTACGAGCAGTACTTC. This sequence encodes CASSPSFYEQYF. The rearrangement joins TRBV2 to TRBJ2-7; D not resolved. Germline values: CDR1 SNHLY, CDR2 FYNNEI. Trimming removed 6 bases at V and 3 bases at J, with 9 bases between. CDR3 size: 12 residues.